Listed here is a single T cell receptor beta chain. The antigen is unknown. The source of the sample is a study of blood T cell dynamics during melanoma immunotherapy. Study results and caveats: Clones driving repertoire changes may be melanoma-specific or general immune activation.

Per the germline V gene, CDR1 is SGHNT and CDR2 is YENEEA. J was trimmed by 7 bases and V by 5 bases; bases with no gene match: 11. There are 15 residues in the CDR3. The sample's time point: pre-treatment baseline. Samples come from before therapy and from week 3 after the first blockade cycle. Some clones are missing from TCRdb's copy, which holds only in-frame ones; the method was immunoSEQ multiplex PCR. This sample has some 4,900 clones; approximately 83% occur once, and the top ten carry around a third. This TCR was sampled from a human donor with melanoma. V gene TRBV11-3 combines with J gene TRBJ2-1; 7 bases align to TRBD2. This sample comprised blood, obtained from a patient treated with checkpoint blockade. The CDR3 DNA reads TGTGCCAGCAGCCTTACTAGCGACTGGGGGAATGAGCAGTTCTTC. Its protein is CASSLTSDWGNEQFF.